The present T cell receptor (beta chain) was sequenced within a study of T-cell memory formation after mild COVID-19. Study information: There were largely donor-specific TCR clusters. Study-wide findings and caveats: Cross-reactive memory appears to have joined, as suggested by some responding clones showing up in pre-infection memory. Chiefly within CM and EM were the contracting CD4+ clones; CD8+ ones were within EMRA.

Regarding this clonotype: The target antigen is unknown.

The V end was cut by 3 bases, the J end by 5 bases, with 15 bases between. The CDR3 runs 15 residues. Germline V gene data show CDR1 as LGHNA and CDR2 as YSLEER. The 5'RACE method, run with constant-segment primers, produced TCR alpha and TCR beta cDNA libraries (carrying sample barcodes and UMIs). TCRdb re-analysed the 5' RACE reads in MiXCR, keeping a single row per CDR3 protein. The repertoire holds around 180,000 distinct CDR3 sequences, approximately 16% seen once, with about 2.1% in the top ten. This receptor was identified in an adult woman who had mild COVID-19 (a few samples of this study predate the infection). Cell type and time point are not known. This sequence joins TRBV4-3 and TRBJ2-3, with a weak D call TRBD2 (5 bases). The specimen was PBMCs or a T cell subset sorted from them (not recorded which). The CDR3: CASSHVSTGVDTQYF. DNA of the CDR3: TGCGCCAGCAGCCACGTAAGCACCGGGGTAGATACGCAGTATTTT.